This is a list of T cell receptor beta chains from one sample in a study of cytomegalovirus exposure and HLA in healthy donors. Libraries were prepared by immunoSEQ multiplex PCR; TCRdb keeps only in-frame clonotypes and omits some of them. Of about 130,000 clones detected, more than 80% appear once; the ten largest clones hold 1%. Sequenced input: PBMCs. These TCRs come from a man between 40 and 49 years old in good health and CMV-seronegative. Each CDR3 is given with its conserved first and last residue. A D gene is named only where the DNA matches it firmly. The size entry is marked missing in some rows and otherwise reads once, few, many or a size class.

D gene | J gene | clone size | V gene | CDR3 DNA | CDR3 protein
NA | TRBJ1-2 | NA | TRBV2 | TGTGCCAGCAGTCAGGGACTCCTCAACTATGGCTACACCTTC | CASSQGLLNYGYTF
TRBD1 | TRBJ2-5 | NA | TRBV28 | TGTGCCAGCAGTTTATCCGGACAGGGGGCACAAGAGACCCAGTACTTC | CASSLSGQGAQETQYF
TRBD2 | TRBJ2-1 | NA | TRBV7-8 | TGTGCCAGCAGCTTAAGGGGCGGCACTAGCGGAAATGAGCAGTTCTTC | CASSLRGGTSGNEQFF
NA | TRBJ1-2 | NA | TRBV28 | TGTGCCAGCAGTTTAAAAACAGGCACCCTATTTGGCTACACCTTC | CASSLKTGTLFGYTF
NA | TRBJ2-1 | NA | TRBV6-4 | TGTGCCAGCAGTGACCCGGTTCGAGCGGAAGCCGACAATGAGCAGTTCTTC | CASSDPVRAEADNEQFF
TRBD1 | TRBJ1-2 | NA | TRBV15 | TGTGCCACCAGCAGAGATCTGGGACAGGGGGGTGGCTACACCTTC | CATSRDLGQGGGYTF
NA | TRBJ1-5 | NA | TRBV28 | TGTGCCAGCAGTCGCGGGGGGGGCAATCAGCCCCAGCATTTT | CASSRGGGNQPQHF
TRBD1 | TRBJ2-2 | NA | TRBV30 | TGTGCCTTTCCGACAGGGGGCATCACCGGGGAGCTGTTTTTT | CAFPTGGITGELFF
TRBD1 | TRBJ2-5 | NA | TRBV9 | TGTGCCAGCAGCGCCACAGGGGGGGAGACCCAGTACTTC | CASSATGGETQYF
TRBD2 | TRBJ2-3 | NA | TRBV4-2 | TGTGCCAGCAGCCAAGGGTTTAGCGGGGGGCAAGATACGCAGTATTTT | CASSQGFSGGQDTQYF
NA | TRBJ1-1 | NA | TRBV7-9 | TGTGCCAGCAGCCGTGGAGATGCTGAAGCTTTCTTT | CASSRGDAEAFF
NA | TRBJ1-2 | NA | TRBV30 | TGTGCCTGGAGTAGCCAGGGCTATGGCTACACCTTC | CAWSSQGYGYTF
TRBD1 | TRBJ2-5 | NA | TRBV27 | TGTGCCAGCAGTTCCTGGACAGGGAAAACATCAGAGACCCAGTACTTC | CASSSWTGKTSETQYF
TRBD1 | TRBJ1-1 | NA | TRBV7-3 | TGTGCCAGCAGCCCGACAGGGGCCGACCATGAAGCTTTCTTT | CASSPTGADHEAFF
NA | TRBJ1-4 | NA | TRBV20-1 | TGCAGTGCTAGCCCTGATGAAAAACTGTTTTTT | CSASPDEKLFF
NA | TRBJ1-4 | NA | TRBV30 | TGTGCCTTTAGAGGGGGTTCTAATGAAAAACTGTTTTTT | CAFRGGSNEKLFF
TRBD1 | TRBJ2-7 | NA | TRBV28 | TGTGCCAGCAGTCCTCCGGGACAGGGAGGCTACGAGCAGTACTTC | CASSPPGQGGYEQYF
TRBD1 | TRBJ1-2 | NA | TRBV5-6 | TGTGCCAGCAGCCGTATACAGGGGGTCGGCTACACCTTC | CASSRIQGVGYTF
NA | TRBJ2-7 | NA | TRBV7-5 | TGTGTCAGAAGCCCGAGGAGGTCCTACGAGCAGTACTTC | CVRSPRRSYEQYF
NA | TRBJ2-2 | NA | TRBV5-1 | TGCGCCAGCAGCGCAGCTGAGCGCGGGGAGCTGTTTTTT | CASSAAERGELFF
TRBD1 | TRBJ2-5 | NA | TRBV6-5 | TGTGCCAGCAGACGGACAGGGTCCCAAGAGACCCAGTACTTC | CASRRTGSQETQYF
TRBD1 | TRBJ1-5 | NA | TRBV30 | TGTGCCTGGAGTGAGGGACAGAGCAATCAGCCCCAGCATTTT | CAWSEGQSNQPQHF
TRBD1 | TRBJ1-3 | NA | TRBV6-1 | TGTGCCACCGACAGGGCAAGTGGAAACACCATATATTTT | CATDRASGNTIYF
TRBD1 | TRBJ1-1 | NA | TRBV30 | TGTGCCTGGAGTGTACAGGGGGCTGAAGCTTTCTTT | CAWSVQGAEAFF
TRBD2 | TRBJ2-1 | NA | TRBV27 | TGTGCCACCCACCCACGTCTCGCGGGGGGCATGCAGTTCTTC | CATHPRLAGGMQFF
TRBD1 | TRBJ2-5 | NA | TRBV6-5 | TGTGCCAGCAGTCAGGGACAGGGGGCGAGGGAGCAGTACTTC | CASSQGQGAREQYF
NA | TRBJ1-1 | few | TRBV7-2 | TGTGCCAGCAGCTTAGCAGGGGCGTTGGACACTGAAGCTTTCTTT | CASSLAGALDTEAFF
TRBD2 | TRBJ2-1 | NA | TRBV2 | TGTGCCAGCATGTATGTTGCGGGAGGTTACAATGAGCAGTTCTTC | CASMYVAGGYNEQFF
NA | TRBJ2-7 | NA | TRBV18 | TGTGCCAGCTCACCAGGGTCGGGGACCTACGAGCAGTACTTC | CASSPGSGTYEQYF
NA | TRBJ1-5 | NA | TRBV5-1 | TGCGCCAGCAGCTTGACAGGGAATCAGCCCCAGCATTTT | CASSLTGNQPQHF
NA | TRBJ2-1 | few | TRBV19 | TGTGCCAGTAGTTCAACCTGGTCGAGCTCCTACAATGAGCAGTTCTTC | CASSSTWSSSYNEQFF
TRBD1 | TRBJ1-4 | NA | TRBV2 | TGTGCCAGCAGGGACAGGGGAACTAATGAAAAACTGTTTTTT | CASRDRGTNEKLFF
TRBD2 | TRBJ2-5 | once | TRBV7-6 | TGTGCCAGCAGCTTACCGCGGGGGGGCAAGACCCAGTACTTC | CASSLPRGGKTQYF
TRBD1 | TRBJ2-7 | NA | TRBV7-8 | TGTGCCAGCAGGAAGGGACAGATCAACGAGCAGTACTTC | CASRKGQINEQYF
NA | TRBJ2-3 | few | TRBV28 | TGTGCCAGCAGTTTTTCGCGCGGGATTGGGGGCACAGATACGCAGTATTTT | CASSFSRGIGGTDTQYF